Here is one T cell receptor (beta chain) with its context. Its antigen is undetermined. The table came from immunoSEQ multiplex PCR; TCRdb's copy has only in-frame clones and leaves some out. The table has roughly 80,000 clones, 88% seen once. The CDR3 has 13 residues. Trimming removed 5 bases at V and 1 base at J, with 7 bases between. Germline CDR1 KGHDR, CDR2 SFDVKD. The sample belongs to a study of T cell responses to AZD1222 COVID-19 vaccine. The study's findings and limits: After the peak T cell response, and only then, were repertoires sampled. Baseline seropositives among AZD1222 recipients totaled only five or six. Nearly half of the spike-specific TCRs reportedly recognize variant regions that carry no mutations. Spike was spanned by vaccine-associated CD4 TCRs, which were dominant at 160-218 and 743-854.

V and J are TRBV24-1 and TRBJ1-1; D is unclear. This clonotype was obtained from an adult in good health. Here the sequenced sample was peripheral blood, taken on day 0 of MenACWY control vaccination. CDR3 sequence reads: CATSVGRNTEAFF. The CDR3 nucleotides read TGTGCCACCAGTGTAGGGAGGAACACTGAAGCTTTCTTT.